This TCR beta chain stems from a study of PD-L1 blockade in urothelial cancer (dated by TCRdb to about 2017). Broadly, across the study: Therapy was started around 2014 for all patients, and atezolizumab 1,200 mg was administered intravenously every 3 weeks. In the same patients, whole exome sequencing and RNA sequencing of pretreatment tumors were performed in addition to TCR sequencing. Blood samples gave a median of 141,255 T cells and tens of thousands of unique TCRs, with a median clonality of approximately 0.08. About 90% of the roughly 30 patients were identified as males with urothelial cancer of bladder origin, and a prior smoking history was reported by 18 of 29 patients. Blood samples were analyzed 3 weeks after the start of treatment (second dose) and 6 weeks after the start of treatment. An exploratory multi-omic analysis was conducted of the somatic, immune and clinical correlates of response to PD-L1 blockade with atezolizumab in urothelial cancer. Patients had an ECOG performance status of 0 or 1 and had received between 0 and 3 prior chemotherapy regimens. Durable clinical benefit was defined as a progression-free survival longer than 6 months, and TCR features were additionally tested against progression-free survival and overall survival. Fewer than ten patients achieved durable clinical benefit and around 19 did not. Over 28 patients had pretreatment blood TCR-seq, around 25 had at least one posttreatment blood collection, and around 25 had tumor TCR-seq. Pretreatment tumor samples, along with matched peripheral blood collected serially before and after atezolizumab treatment, underwent TCR sequencing.

Summary of the overall study and its limitations: Improved progression-free and overall survival was associated with having pretreatment peripheral blood TCR clonality below the median. Small sample size (n ≈ 29) and many exploratory analyses mean the results are intended to be hypothesis-generating. Greater expansion of tumor-associated TCR clones in peripheral blood 3 weeks after the start of treatment was observed in patients with durable benefit (n of about 20, p = 0.022).

Worth noting for this clone: Its antigen target is currently unknown. Base qualities are missing; no much larger clone stands one base away.

Synthetic TCR analog templates were spiked into each PCR so that absolute template abundance could be estimated from read counts. TCRbeta CDR3 regions were amplified from genomic DNA with bias-controlled V and J gene primers using the immunoSEQ assay. Rearranged TCRbeta segments were sequenced at approximately 20X coverage. In the authors' own workflow: Sequencing errors were corrected by clustering and CDR3s were annotated against IMGT to assign V, D and J genes. Only productive TCRbeta rearrangements were used in downstream analyses, excluding out-of-frame or stop-codon sequences. Clonality was calculated as one minus the Shannon entropy normalized by the log of the number of unique productive sequences. Fisher's exact test with Benjamini-Hochberg correction, at a threshold of adjusted p below 0.01, was used to find clones that differed between time points or between blood and tumor. TCRdb obtained this table from immuneACCESS and retained in-frame rearrangements with V and J assigned. These tables miss some clones; where compared with another copy, unresolved V genes account for less than half of the shortfall, and the remainder is unexplained. For V, J and clone size, that table is used; D and trimming come from the DNA. For this sample there are some 120,000 clones; about 89% appear just once. The top ten clones comprise roughly 1.7% of the sample.

What the time point label conveys for this sample: peripheral blood 6 weeks after treatment start. The cohort comprised fewer than 35 patients with locally advanced or metastatic urothelial carcinoma treated at Memorial Sloan Kettering on a trial protocol. Peripheral blood mononuclear cells were collected pretreatment and during treatment, with between 1 and 8 total time points obtained per patient. The Qiagen DNeasy Blood extraction kit was used to purify genomic DNA from total PBMCs and tumor samples. PBMCs were collected pretreatment and during treatment and were isolated and stored as previously described. Per the germline V gene, MDHEN is the CDR1 and SYDVKM is the CDR2. V is cut by 1 base and J by 4 bases, and the space between the germline ends is 17 bases. The cysteine opens and the phenylalanine closes a CDR3 of 17 amino acids. CDR3 DNA only is kept here, 51 bases in frame from base 1.

The chain employs TRBV28 and TRBJ1-5, with TRBD1 as a weak D call on 6 bases. The receptor was derived from a man aged 60-69 years with urothelial cancer. Sample: PBMCs, taken around atezolizumab (anti-PD-L1) treatment. The nucleotide sequence is given as TGTGCCAGCAGTTTATTTGGGACCGAGGGGGTGAATCAGCCCCAGCATTTT. This is translated as CASSLFGTEGVNQPQHF.